This T cell receptor beta chain was recovered during a study of vaccination effects on CD4 cells after COVID-19. TCRdb's table, derived via immunoSEQ multiplex PCR, lists solely in-frame clones and lacks some. The data contain tens of thousands of clones, 80% of them seen just once; the ten biggest clones take up 12%. Per germline, CDR1 LNHDA and CDR2 SQIVND (reference sequence). This CDR3 region has 15 residues. V dropped 7 bases and J dropped 0 bases, with 13 bases sitting between them. Under the ViraFEST assay, PBMC were stimulated with viral peptide pools so that antigen-specific CD4+ T cells expanded. Sequencing was performed afterwards. Scientists isolated CD4+ T cells after a roughly nine-day culture period ended. Nucleocapsid antibodies stayed negative before and after vaccination, showing no earlier SARS-CoV-2 infection. PBMC cultures contained about 2 million cells per well, 9 to 10 IU/ml IL-2 and roughly 9.4 ug/ml peptides. On days 3 and 7, fresh IL-2 medium replaced half the medium.

There are a few counts of this clone. The antigen is undetermined. General study points: Nearly all vaccine-induced clones in healthy recipients recognized only SARS-CoV-2.

The input for sequencing was CD4+ T cells from PBMCs cultured with SARS-CoV-2 spike peptides, taken before COVID-19 vaccination. This clonotype originated in a human donor who received a COVID-19 vaccine. The J gene is TRBJ2-1, the V gene TRBV19; D remains ambiguous. CDR3 protein: CASTSTYSSYNEQFF. The DNA for the CDR3 is TGTGCCAGTACCTCGACGTACAGCTCCTACAATGAGCAGTTCTTC.